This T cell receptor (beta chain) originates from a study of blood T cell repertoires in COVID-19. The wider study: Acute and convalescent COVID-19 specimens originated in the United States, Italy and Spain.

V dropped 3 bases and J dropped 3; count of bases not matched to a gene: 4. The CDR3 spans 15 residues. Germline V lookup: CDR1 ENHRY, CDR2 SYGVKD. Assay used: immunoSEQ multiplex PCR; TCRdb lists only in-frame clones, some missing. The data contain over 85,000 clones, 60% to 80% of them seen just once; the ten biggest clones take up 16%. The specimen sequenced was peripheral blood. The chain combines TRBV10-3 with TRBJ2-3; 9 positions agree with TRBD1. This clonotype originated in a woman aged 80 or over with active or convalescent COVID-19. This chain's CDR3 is CAISDQTGGTDTQYF. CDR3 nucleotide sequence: TGTGCCATCAGTGACCAGACAGGGGGTACAGATACGCAGTATTTT.